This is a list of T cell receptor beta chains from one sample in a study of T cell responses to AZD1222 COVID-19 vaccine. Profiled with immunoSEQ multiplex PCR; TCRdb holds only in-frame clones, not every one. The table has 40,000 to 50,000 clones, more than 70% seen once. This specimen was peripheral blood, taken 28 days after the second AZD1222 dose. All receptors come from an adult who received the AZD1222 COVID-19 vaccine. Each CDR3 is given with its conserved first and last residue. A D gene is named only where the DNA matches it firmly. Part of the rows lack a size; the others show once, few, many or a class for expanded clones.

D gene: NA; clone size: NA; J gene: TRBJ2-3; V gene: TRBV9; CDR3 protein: CASSGTGSTDTQYF; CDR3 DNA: TGTGCCAGCAGCGGGACTGGGAGCACAGATACGCAGTATTTT
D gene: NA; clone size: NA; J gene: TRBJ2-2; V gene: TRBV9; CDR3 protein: CASSVGNQIGAGELFF; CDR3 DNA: TGTGCCAGCAGCGTAGGAAATCAGATCGGGGCCGGGGAGCTGTTTTTT
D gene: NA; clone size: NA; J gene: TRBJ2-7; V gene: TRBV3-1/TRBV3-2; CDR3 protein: CASSFNRGAEQYF; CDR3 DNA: TGTGCCAGCAGCTTCAATCGGGGTGCCGAGCAGTACTTC
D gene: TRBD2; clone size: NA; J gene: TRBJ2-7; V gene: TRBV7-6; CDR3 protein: CASSRGGSSYEQYF; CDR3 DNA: TGTGCCAGCTCCCGGGGAGGGAGCTCCTACGAGCAGTACTTC
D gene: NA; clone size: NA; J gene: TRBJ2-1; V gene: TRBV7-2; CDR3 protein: CASSLSGGAYNEQFF; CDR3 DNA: TGTGCCAGCAGCTTGAGTGGGGGGGCGTACAATGAGCAGTTCTTC
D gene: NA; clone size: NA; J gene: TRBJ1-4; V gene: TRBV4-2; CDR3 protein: CASSLEVGEKLFF; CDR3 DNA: TGTGCCAGCAGCCTCGAAGTCGGTGAAAAACTGTTTTTT
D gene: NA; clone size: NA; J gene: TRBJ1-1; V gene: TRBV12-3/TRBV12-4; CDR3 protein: CASSRGPEAFF; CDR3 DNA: TGTGCCAGCAGTCGGGGCCCTGAAGCTTTCTTT
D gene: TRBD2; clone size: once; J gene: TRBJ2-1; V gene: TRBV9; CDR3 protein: CASSVGSGRALGDNEQFF; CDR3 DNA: TGTGCCAGCAGCGTCGGAAGCGGGAGGGCCTTGGGGGACAATGAGCAGTTCTTC
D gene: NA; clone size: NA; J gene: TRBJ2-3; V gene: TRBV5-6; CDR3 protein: CASSWQGSTDTQYF; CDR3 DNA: TGTGCCAGCAGCTGGCAGGGGAGCACAGATACGCAGTATTTT
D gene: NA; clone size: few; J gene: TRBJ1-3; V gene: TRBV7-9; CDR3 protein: CASSRAEGNTIYF; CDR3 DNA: TGTGCCAGCAGCAGGGCGGAAGGAAACACCATATATTTT